This T cell receptor (beta chain) appears in the sequencing data of a study of blood T cell repertoires in COVID-19. Overall study: The samples span acute and convalescent COVID-19 from the United States, Italy and Spain. PBMCs, B-cell-depleted T cells, or T cells were the source of the cDNA or gDNA that made up the material.

Seattle's cohort entered during active infection and was followed longitudinally. Generated by immunoSEQ multiplex PCR, the TCRdb table keeps only in-frame clones and is missing some. Of about 160,000 clones listed, 85% to 95% are singletons. There are 15 residues in the CDR3. Trimming removed 6 bases at V and 0 bases at J, with 14 bases between. CDR1 is SGHTA and CDR2 is FQGTGA in the germline V gene. Sequencing was performed on peripheral blood. This sequence joins TRBV7-3 and TRBJ1-2; tentatively, D is TRBD1 (6 bases). The source is a woman in her fifties or sixties with COVID-19, enrolled during active disease. In nucleotides, the CDR3 is TGTGCCAGCAGTCCAGGGGCAGAAGCTAACTATGGCTACACCTTC. Amino acids: CASSPGAEANYGYTF.